The 29 T cell receptor beta chains presented below share a single source sample, sequenced in a study of T cells after yellow fever vaccination. Each CDR3 protein is one row after TCRdb ran MiXCR on the 5' RACE reads. The profile shows over 250,000 distinct CDR3 sequences, about 4% of them singletons. This material consisted of PBMCs, taken 5 days after the yellow fever booster vaccination. The receptors originated from a man between 18 and 29 years old who received the YFV17D yellow fever vaccine.

This clonotype was found many times. The V call is TRBV5-1, the J call TRBJ1-1; D not resolved. Germline assignment: CDR1 SGHRS and CDR2 YFSETQ. This CDR3 contains 14 residues. V lost 4 bases, J lost 3 bases, and 13 bases lay in between. CDR3 loop: CASSPSSSDTEAFF. CDR3 coding DNA: TGCGCCAGCAGCCCGAGCTCGAGTGACACTGAAGCTTTCTTT.

Only a few counts were recorded for this clonotype. J is TRBJ2-3 and V is TRBV7-2, with TRBD2 identical over 8 bases. Looked up from germline, CDR1 is SGHTA and CDR2 is FQGNSA. The CDR3 has 17 residues. V dropped 4 bases and J dropped 2; count of bases not matched to a gene: 11. In nucleotides, the CDR3 is TGTGCCAGCAGCTCTTCCGGGACTAGGACCCTCACAGATACGCAGTATTTT. Amino acids: CASSSSGTRTLTDTQYF.

Ten or more counts support this clonotype. This sequence joins TRBV21-1 and TRBJ2-7; no check of the table's D call, TRBD1, against the DNA was made. TRBV21-1 is tagged as a pseudogene. The CDR3 totals 16 residues. CDR3 bases: TGTGCCAGCAGCCAAGAAAAGGGACAGGGCCTGGACGAGCAGTACGTC. It specifies CASSQEKGQGLDEQYV.

This clonotype was seen a few times. The rearrangement links TRBV5-1 to TRBJ1-1; 8 bases line up with TRBD1. CDR1 is SGHRS and CDR2 is YFSETQ in the germline V gene. The CDR3 loop spans 13 amino acids. V lost 3 bases and J lost 6; bases outside the gene matches: 4. CDR3 nucleotide sequence: TGCGCCAGCAGCTCGGACAGGGAGTCTGAAGCTTTCTTT. This codes for CASSSDRESEAFF.

This clonotype was observed a few times. The CDR3 nucleotides read TGTGCCAGCAGCCCCGGGACTAGCGGGGGCCCCAATACGCAGTATTTT. It codes for CASSPGTSGGPNTQYF. The genes are TRBV7-6 and TRBJ2-3, with TRBD2 matching 14 bases. The junction had 8 bases not matched to a gene; V was cut back by 5 bases and J by 7 bases. Germline V gives CDR1 SGHVS, CDR2 FNYEAQ. CDR3 length: 16 amino acids.

This clonotype was observed a few times. V and J are TRBV3-1 and TRBJ1-2, with D unresolved. The length of the CDR3 is 15 residues. CDR1 is LGHDT and CDR2 is YNNKEL in the germline V gene (reference sequence). The germline V and J ends were trimmed by 0 bases and 4 bases, with 12 bases remaining between them. The DNA for the CDR3 is TGTGCCAGCAGCCAAGACCACAGCTCGCCCTATGGCTACACCTTC. This encodes CASSQDHSSPYGYTF.

This chain connects TRBV20-1 to TRBJ1-1; D unclear. The CDR3 extends over 16 amino acids. Germline CDR1 and CDR2: DFQATT and SNEGSKA (reference sequence). Trimming pared 3 bases from V and 1 base from J, leaving 18 bases between. The chain's CDR3 is CSARSAGQPRNTEAFF. CDR3 sequence (DNA): TGCAGTGCTAGGAGTGCCGGGCAGCCAAGGAACACTGAAGCTTTCTTT.

This clonotype has at least ten counts. The chain is built from TRBV2 and TRBJ2-7; D is ambiguous. Trimming took off 4 bases at V and 6 bases at J, with 7 bases between the two ends. Germline V CDR1 and CDR2: SNHLY, FYNNEI. This CDR3 comprises 11 residues. CDR3 nucleotide sequence: TGTGCCAGCAGTGCCCGGCTCGAGCAGTACTTC. This sequence encodes CASSARLEQYF.

Many counts were recorded for this clonotype. J is TRBJ2-5 and V is TRBV10-3; D remains ambiguous. CDR1 ENHRY and CDR2 SYGVKD come from the germline V gene. The CDR3 spans 14 residues. Trimming stripped 3 bases from V and 1 base from J, with 9 bases between. CDR3 sequence (DNA): TGTGCCATCAGTGATCGGCGGACCCAAGAGACCCAGTACTTC. Amino acids: CAISDRRTQETQYF.

In its sample, this clonotype was seen many times. The chain has TRBV7-7 and TRBJ2-3; D may be TRBD1 (6 bases). Trimming took off 1 base at V and 0 bases at J, with 14 bases between the two ends. The germline gives CDR1 SSHAT, CDR2 FNYEAQ (reference sequence). The CDR3 has 17 amino acids. The CDR3 nucleotides read TGTGCCAGCAGCTTAGGCCCGTACAGGGAGAGCACAGATACGCAGTATTTT. This sequence encodes CASSLGPYRESTDTQYF.

The rearrangement joins TRBV5-6 to TRBJ2-1; D may be TRBD2 (5 bases). Germline loops: CDR1 SGHDT, CDR2 YYEEEE. CDR3 size: 16 residues. V shed 0 bases and J shed 7 bases, with 17 bases lying between them. The CDR3 DNA reads as TGTGCCAGCAGCTTGGTCATAGGGAGTCGAGGGAATGAGCAGTTCTTC. Translated: CASSLVIGSRGNEQFF.

This clonotype was counted a few times. J is TRBJ1-3 and V is TRBV6-5; 9 nucleotides agree with TRBD1. Trimming cost V 8 bases and J 8 bases; bases outside gene matches: 10. The CDR3 totals 14 residues. Germline loops: CDR1 MNHEY, CDR2 SVGAGI. The CDR3 bases are TGTGCCAGCCTTGATCGGGACAGGGAAGACACCATATATTTT. Amino acids: CASLDRDREDTIYF.

This clonotype was observed a handful of times. The gene calls are TRBV7-2 and TRBJ2-5, with D possibly matching TRBD1 (6 bases). The germline V gene has CDR1 SGHTA and CDR2 FQGNSA. The CDR3 totals 13 residues. V was clipped by 5 bases and J by 4 bases, with 11 bases between them. The CDR3 DNA follows: TGTGCCAGCAGCCAAAGCAGGGGAGAGACCCAGTACTTC. It encodes CASSQSRGETQYF.

This sequence joins TRBV12-3 or TRBV12-4 and TRBJ2-2; TRBD1 agrees at 7 bases. This CDR3 spans 14 amino acids. The ends lost 5 bases at V and 6 bases at J; junction bases unmatched: 6. For the CDR3, the DNA is TGTGCCAGCAGTCCGACAGGGTGGCCCGGGGAGCTGTTTTTT. It codes for CASSPTGWPGELFF.

This clonotype was seen a handful of times. The chain has TRBV4-3 and TRBJ2-1; D is possibly TRBD2 (5 bases). V lost 0 bases, J lost 0 bases, and 12 bases lay in between. The CDR3 totals 17 residues. CDR1 LGHNA and CDR2 YSLEER come from the germline V gene. CDR3 sequence (DNA): TGCGCCAGCAGCCAAGATGGACGAGGGAGCTCCTACAATGAGCAGTTCTTC. As protein: CASSQDGRGSSYNEQFF.

The rearrangement joins TRBV4-3 to TRBJ1-4; TRBD1 is a possible D gene (6 bases). The CDR3 consists of 16 residues. Looked up from germline, CDR1 is LGHNA and CDR2 is YSLEER. V dropped 1 base and J dropped 0 bases, with 9 bases sitting between them. CDR3 DNA: TGCGCCAGCAGCCAAGTGGGGGCGGCAACTAATGAAAAACTGTTTTTT. Its translation: CASSQVGAATNEKLFF.

The V gene is TRBV7-2, the J gene TRBJ2-1; either TRBD1 or TRBD2 may fit D (6 bases each). Germline V gene lookup returns CDR1 SGHTA and CDR2 FQGNSA. Trimming stripped 1 base from V and 2 bases from J, with 21 bases between. The CDR3 spans 19 residues. CDR3 nucleotides: TGTGCCAGCAGCTTAGGGGAGGACAGCTCTTTTATTGCCTACAATGAGCAGTTCTTC. Protein: CASSLGEDSSFIAYNEQFF.

The table lists this clonotype with a few counts. The chain recombines TRBV28 with TRBJ1-5, with D uncertain. The germline V and J ends were trimmed by 7 bases and 0 bases, with 13 bases remaining between them. Germline assignment: CDR1 MDHEN and CDR2 SYDVKM. CDR3 length equals 15 residues. CDR3 region: CASKPAGYSNQPQHF. The CDR3 coding sequence is TGTGCCAGCAAGCCAGCCGGCTATAGCAATCAGCCCCAGCATTTT.

This chain connects TRBV7-8 to TRBJ2-3; possible D gene TRBD2, 5 bases. Trimming stripped 2 bases from V and 2 bases from J, with 14 bases between. Germline CDR1 SGHVS, CDR2 FQNEAQ. CDR3 size: 16 residues. The CDR3 reads CASSLMRVRVTDTQYF. Written as DNA, the CDR3 is TGTGCCAGCAGCTTAATGCGGGTCCGAGTCACAGATACGCAGTATTTT.

The chain couples TRBV12-3 or TRBV12-4 to TRBJ1-2; D gene uncertain. CDR3 size: 12 residues. V dropped 8 bases and J dropped 7 bases, with 14 bases sitting between them. As DNA, the CDR3 is TGTGCCAGCCTAAGGGCGGGAGGTGGCTACACCTTC. Its translation is CASLRAGGGYTF.

The table lists this clonotype with many counts. The chain has TRBV29-1 and TRBJ2-3; possible D gene TRBD1, 8 bases. CDR1 and CDR2 (germline): SQVTM, ANQGSEA. V lost 6 bases and J 5 bases, leaving 18 bases between the germline ends. This CDR3 region has 14 residues. CDR3 coding DNA: TGCAGCGTGGTCGACAGGGGAGGGTTAGATACGCAGTATTTT. Amino acids: CSVVDRGGLDTQYF.

The DNA for the CDR3 is TGTGCCAGCAGTGCCCCGGGGGGGGGAACAGATACGCAGTATTTT. Its translation: CASSAPGGGTDTQYF. V and J are TRBV25-1 and TRBJ2-3; TRBD2 matches 8 bases. Germline lookup yields CDR1 MGHDK and CDR2 SYGVNS. The V gene end was trimmed by 4 bases and the J gene end by 3 bases; junction bases not matched to a gene: 6. The CDR3 is made up of 15 amino acids.

This clonotype was counted between two and nine times. The gene calls are TRBV20-1 and TRBJ1-2; possibly TRBD1 for D (6 bases). CDR3 length: 14 residues. Deletions cut 6 bases from V and 4 bases from J, with 18 bases between. Looked up from germline, CDR1 is DFQATT and CDR2 is SNEGSKA (reference sequence). Here the CDR3 DNA reads TGCAGTGCCCCCGGCCAGGGGAACGGCTATGGCTACACCTTC. It encodes CSAPGQGNGYGYTF.

The chain couples TRBV7-9 to TRBJ2-5, with no clear D. The germline V gene encodes CDR1 SEHNR and CDR2 FQNEAQ (reference sequence). With 3 bases removed from V and 4 bases from J, the gap between germline ends came to 9 bases. The CDR3 sequence is 13 residues long. The chain's CDR3 is CASSLLALETQYF. CDR3 nucleotides: TGTGCCAGCAGCTTGTTGGCTTTAGAGACCCAGTACTTC.

This clonotype was counted a few times. This sequence joins TRBV30 and TRBJ1-1, with D unclear. Trimming removed 2 bases at V and 3 bases at J, with 10 bases between. This CDR3 is 13 amino acids long. Germline-derived CDR1 and CDR2 are GTSNPN and SVGIG (reference sequence). The CDR3 nucleotides read TGTGCCTGGAGTTTGGACTCGGACACTGAAGCTTTCTTT. As protein: CAWSLDSDTEAFF.

The chain couples TRBV10-3 to TRBJ1-2; the D is unclear. V was pared by 2 bases and J by 6 bases, with 7 bases between. The germline V gene encodes CDR1 ENHRY and CDR2 SYGVKD. This CDR3 is built from 12 residues. CDR3 protein: CAISEKADGYTF. DNA of the CDR3: TGTGCCATCAGTGAGAAGGCCGATGGCTACACCTTC.

This clonotype was counted a few times. J is TRBJ2-1 and V is TRBV27; D is uncertain. The CDR3 loop spans 12 amino acids. Trimming removed 6 bases at V and 2 bases at J, with 5 bases between. CDR1 MNHEY and CDR2 SMNVEV come from the germline V gene (reference sequence). DNA for the CDR3: TGTGCCAGCAGGGGAACCTACAATGAGCAGTTCTTC. Its translation is CASRGTYNEQFF.

This clonotype was seen only a few times. The CDR3: CSASRSGPEAFF. In nucleotides, the CDR3 is TGCAGTGCTAGTAGATCCGGCCCTGAAGCTTTCTTT. This chain uses TRBV20-1 with TRBJ1-1; D remains unclear. CDR1 DFQATT and CDR2 SNEGSKA come from the germline V gene (reference sequence). Trimming removed 3 bases at V and 6 bases at J, with 11 bases between. CDR3 length: 12 amino acids.

This clonotype has more than one count but fewer than ten. The chain combines TRBV7-6 with TRBJ2-2, with 7 bases fitting TRBD2. Trimming cost V 1 base and J 6 bases; bases outside gene matches: 8. Per the germline V gene, CDR1 is SGHVS and CDR2 is FNYEAQ. This CDR3 region has 16 residues. This CDR3 reads CASSLGKPGRAGELFF. CDR3 nucleotides: TGTGCCAGCAGCTTAGGGAAGCCAGGGAGGGCCGGGGAGCTGTTTTTT.